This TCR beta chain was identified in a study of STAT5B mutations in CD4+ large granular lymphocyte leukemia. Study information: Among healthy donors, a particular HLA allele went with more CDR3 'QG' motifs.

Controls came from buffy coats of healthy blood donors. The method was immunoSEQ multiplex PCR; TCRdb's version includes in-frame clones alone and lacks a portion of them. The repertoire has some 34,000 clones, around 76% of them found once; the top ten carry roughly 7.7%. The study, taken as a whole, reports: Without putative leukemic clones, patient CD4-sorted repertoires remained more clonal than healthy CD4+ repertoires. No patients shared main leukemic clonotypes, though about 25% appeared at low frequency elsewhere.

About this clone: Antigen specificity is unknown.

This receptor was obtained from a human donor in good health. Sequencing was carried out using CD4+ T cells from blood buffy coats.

CDR3 DNA: TGTGCCAGCAGCTTGAGCGGGAGTGGTGAGACCCAGTACTTC. Amino acids: CASSLSGSGETQYF. The V gene is TRBV5-6, the J gene TRBJ2-5; TRBD2 agrees at 8 bases. The CDR3 is made up of 14 amino acids. Germline lookup yields CDR1 SGHDT and CDR2 YYEEEE. Trimming removed 1 base from V and 5 bases from J; junction bases left unmatched: 4.